This record looks at one TCR beta chain sequence and its context. Its specificity is unknown. Germline CDR1 SQVTM, CDR2 ANQGSEA. The CDR3 runs to 13 residues. With 4 bases removed from V and 5 bases from J, the gap between germline ends came to 12 bases. Assay used: immunoSEQ multiplex PCR; TCRdb lists only in-frame clones, some missing. The data show approximately 1.5 million clones, about 98.5% seen once. These data originate in a study of shared clonotypes between healthy human individuals. General study points: Investigators expected sequencing depth to affect clonotype sharing among donors.

The sequenced sample consisted of naive CD4+ T cells sorted from blood. Subset meaning: CD45RA+ positively selected. This TCR was recovered from a man in his thirties or forties in good health. The V and J genes are TRBV29-1 and TRBJ2-1; TRBD2 might be the D (5 bases). The CDR3 spells CSVVGRFNNEQFF. CDR3 DNA sequence: TGCAGCGTTGTGGGGAGATTCAACAATGAGCAGTTCTTC.